These T cell receptor beta chains were read from a single sample in a study of T cell responses to AZD1222 COVID-19 vaccine. Measured with immunoSEQ multiplex PCR; TCRdb has only the in-frame clones, and not every one. The data contain around 130,000 clones, 90% to 95% of them singletons. This specimen was peripheral blood, taken on day 0 of AZD1222 vaccination. The receptors were gathered from an adult in good health. The CDR3 runs from the conserved cysteine through the conserved F or W.

TRBV9	TRBJ2-6	CASSVRDLQWRANVLTF
TRBV6-5	TRBJ1-5	CASSQRPDSNQPQHF
TRBV2	TRBJ1-1	CASRAQGSNTEAFF
TRBV4-2	TRBJ2-1	CASSQDPLVAGGTYNEQFF
TRBV5-1	TRBJ2-2	CASSLAGGTGELFF
TRBV5-5	TRBJ1-1	CASSVQGLGTEAFF
TRBV2	TRBJ2-2	CASSKPTGGGGELFF
TRBV7-8	TRBJ2-3	CASSLKRAGPRGGTDTQYF
TRBV28	TRBJ2-5	CASSSPGNGETQYF
TRBV2	TRBJ2-6	CACPRAGANVLTF
TRBV9	TRBJ1-6	CASSVDFPYGRSPLHF
TRBV9	TRBJ2-2	CASSPLAGRTGELFF
TRBV28	TRBJ2-2	CASSLLGGLNTGELFF
TRBV19	TRBJ2-7	CASSIRGVVAEQYF
TRBV28	TRBJ1-2	CASSLIGQHLRYTF
TRBV9	TRBJ1-1	CASSVGTGMNTEAFF
TRBV30	TRBJ1-6	CASGQSLGSPLHF
TRBV6-5	TRBJ2-1	CASSYRDTRPNNEQFF
TRBV19	TRBJ2-3	CASSFGPLTDTQYF
TRBV12-3/TRBV12-4	TRBJ1-1	CASKPTVYTEAFF
TRBV27	TRBJ2-7	CASGSPTREQYF
TRBV5-1	TRBJ2-5	CASSLEPVETQYF
TRBV27	TRBJ2-1	CASSSPGRHNEQFF
TRBV5-4	TRBJ1-6	CASSPDRSDSPLHF
TRBV18	TRBJ1-3	CASSPSAGRYSGNTIYF
TRBV5-1	TRBJ1-5	CASSPGRGGGNQPQHF
TRBV19	TRBJ1-4	CAISTPGAEKLFF
TRBV30	TRBJ1-3	CAWSVPPTRSGNTIYF
TRBV19	TRBJ1-3	CASSLRPSSSGNTIYF
TRBV7-6	TRBJ2-3	CASSLALDSSTDTQYF
TRBV9	TRBJ2-7	CASSPRTSGSPGEQYF
TRBV28	TRBJ1-3	CASNRGAGNTIYF
TRBV27	TRBJ1-5	CASSSNRGNQPQHF
TRBV28	TRBJ1-4	CASSLADEINEKLFF
TRBV6-1	TRBJ1-1	CASSGARQVFSGTEAFF
TRBV10-3	TRBJ2-1	CAIREPAGPNAEFF
TRBV3-1/TRBV3-2	TRBJ2-1	CASSQPLAGPYNEQFF
TRBV9	TRBJ1-1	CASSPTGTNTEAFF
TRBV18	TRBJ1-5	CASSPNDRGGDQPQHF
TRBV7-3	TRBJ2-2	CASSSHSGRADGELFF
TRBV6-5	TRBJ1-2	CATLTGPYGYTF
TRBV5-4	TRBJ2-7	CASSLAGATYEQYF
TRBV6-2/TRBV6-3	TRBJ2-5	CASSSPTSGTQETQYF
TRBV28	TRBJ1-6	CASMNYNSPLHF
TRBV15	TRBJ1-5	CATSRGQGGNQPQHF
TRBV7-3	TRBJ2-7	CASSKLSGRGEQYF
TRBV28	TRBJ2-7	CASRGSVSYEQYF
TRBV7-9	TRBJ1-1	CASSLDRGTEAFF
TRBV4-1	TRBJ1-6	CASSQEDRDNSPLHF
TRBV19	TRBJ1-6	CASQDDGASPLHF
TRBV15	TRBJ1-2	CATSRDFTGTGVYGYTF
TRBV25-1	TRBJ2-1	CASSDGGPRGEQFF
TRBV4-1	TRBJ2-1	CASSQGSVGGEQFF
TRBV4-1	TRBJ1-6	CASSQDRGGSPLHF
TRBV28	TRBJ1-5	CASRLSGQETYSNQPQHF
TRBV11-2	TRBJ1-2	CASSLDPNYGYTF
TRBV11-3	TRBJ1-1	CASSGGGGRTEAFF
TRBV28	TRBJ2-2	CASSKTSGRRHGELFF
TRBV12-3/TRBV12-4	TRBJ2-5	CASSPRETQYF